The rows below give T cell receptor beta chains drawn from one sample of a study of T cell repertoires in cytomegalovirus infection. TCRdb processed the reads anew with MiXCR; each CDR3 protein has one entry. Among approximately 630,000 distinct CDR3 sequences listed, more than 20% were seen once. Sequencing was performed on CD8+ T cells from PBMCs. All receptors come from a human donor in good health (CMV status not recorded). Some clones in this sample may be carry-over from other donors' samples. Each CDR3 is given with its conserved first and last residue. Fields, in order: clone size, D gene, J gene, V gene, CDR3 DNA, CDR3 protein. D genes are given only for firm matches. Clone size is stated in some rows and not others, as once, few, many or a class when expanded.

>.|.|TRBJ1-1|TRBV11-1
TGTGCCAGCAGCCCGACTCAAGGAGGGGAGAACACTGAAGCTTTCTTT
CASSPTQGGENTEAFF
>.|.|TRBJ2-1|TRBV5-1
TGCGCCAGCAGCTTGAAGACAGTCCCCCCTTACAATGAGCAGTTCTTC
CASSLKTVPPYNEQFF
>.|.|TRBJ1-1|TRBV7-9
TGTGCCAGCAGCTTTTTCGGAGTCACTGAAGCTTTCTTT
CASSFFGVTEAFF
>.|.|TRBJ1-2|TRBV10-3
TGTGCCATCAGGACAACTAACTATGGCTACACCTTC
CAIRTTNYGYTF
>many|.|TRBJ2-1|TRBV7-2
TGTGCCAGCAGCTTAGCGCATATTGGGGGCTCCTACAATGAGCAGTTCTTC
CASSLAHIGGSYNEQFF
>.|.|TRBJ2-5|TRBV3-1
TGTGCCAGCAGCCAAGAGGCCGGCCAAGAGACCCAGTACTTC
CASSQEAGQETQYF
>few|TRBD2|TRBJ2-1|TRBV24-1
TGTGCCACCAGCGTAGGACGCGGGAGCTCCTACAATGAGCAGTTCTTC
CATSVGRGSSYNEQFF
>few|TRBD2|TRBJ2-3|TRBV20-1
TGCAGTGCCGAGGAGGTCGGGGGGGCCACAGATACGCAGTATTTT
CSAEEVGGATDTQYF
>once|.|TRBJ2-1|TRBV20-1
TGCAGTGCTAGAGATCCGGTCGGGGGGCTCACCACCGAGCAGTTCTTC
CSARDPVGGLTTEQFF
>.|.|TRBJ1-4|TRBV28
TGTGCCAGCAGCCTGGGATGGAATGAAAAACTGTTTTTT
CASSLGWNEKLFF